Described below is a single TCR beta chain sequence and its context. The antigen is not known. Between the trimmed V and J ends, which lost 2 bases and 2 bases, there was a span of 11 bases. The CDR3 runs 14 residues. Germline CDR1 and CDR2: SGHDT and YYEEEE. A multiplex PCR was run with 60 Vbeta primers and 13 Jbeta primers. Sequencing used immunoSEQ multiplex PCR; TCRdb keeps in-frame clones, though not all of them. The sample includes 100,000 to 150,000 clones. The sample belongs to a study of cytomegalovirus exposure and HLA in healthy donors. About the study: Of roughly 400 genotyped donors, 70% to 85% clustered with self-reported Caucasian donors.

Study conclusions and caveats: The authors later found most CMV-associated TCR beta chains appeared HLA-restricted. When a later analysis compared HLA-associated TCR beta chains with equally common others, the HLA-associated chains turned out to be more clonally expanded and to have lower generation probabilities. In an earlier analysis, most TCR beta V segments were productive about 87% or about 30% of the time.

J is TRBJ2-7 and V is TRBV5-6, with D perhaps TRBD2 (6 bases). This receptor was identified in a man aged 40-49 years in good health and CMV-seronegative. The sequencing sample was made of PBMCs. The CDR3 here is CASSFLGGAYEQYF. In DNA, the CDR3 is TGTGCCAGCAGCTTTTTGGGCGGGGCCTACGAGCAGTACTTC. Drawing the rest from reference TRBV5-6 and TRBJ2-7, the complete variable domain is DAGVTQSPTHLIKTRGQQVTLRCSPKSGHDTVSWYQQALGQGPQFIFQYYEEEERQRGNFPDRFSGHQFPNYSSELNVNALLLGDSALYLCASSFLGGAYEQYFGPGTRLTVT.